What follows are 27 T cell receptor beta chains derived from one specimen sequenced in a study of T cells after yellow fever vaccination. Each CDR3 protein gets one entry after TCRdb re-called the 5' RACE reads with MiXCR. The data show about 250,000 distinct CDR3 sequences, approximately 3.8% seen once. Sequencing was performed on PBMCs, taken 15 days after the yellow fever booster vaccination. All receptors come from a man younger than 30 who received the YFV17D yellow fever vaccine.

The table lists this clonotype with many counts. The V gene is TRBV7-6, the J gene TRBJ2-5; D is ambiguous. This CDR3 region has 14 residues. Germline CDR1 reads SGHVS; CDR2 reads FNYEAQ. Trimming pared 5 bases from V and 2 bases from J, leaving 12 bases between. As DNA, the CDR3 is TGTGCCAGCAGCCCGACAAGGGTTCAAGAGACCCAGTACTTC. This encodes CASSPTRVQETQYF.

This clonotype has a count of ten or more. The chain is built from TRBV27 and TRBJ2-2, with D uncertain. The ends were cut back, 2 bases at V and 0 bases at J, with 10 bases in the middle. CDR3 length: 16 amino acids. Germline V gene data show CDR1 as MNHEY and CDR2 as SMNVEV (reference sequence). The CDR3 DNA reads TGTGCCAGCAGTTTAGCCCCCCAGGCGAACACCGGGGAGCTGTTTTTT. Protein product: CASSLAPQANTGELFF.

This clonotype was counted many times. The chain couples TRBV30 to TRBJ1-5, with TRBD1 identical over 7 bases. CDR1 is GTSNPN, CDR2 SVGIG, per germline (reference sequence). The CDR3 length is 13 residues. J was trimmed by 6 bases and V by 3 bases; bases with no gene match: 5. The CDR3 sequence is CAWSRGGRQPQHF. In nucleotides, the CDR3 is TGTGCCTGGAGCAGGGGGGGTCGTCAGCCCCAGCATTTT. The entire variable domain, with the rest obtained from reference TRBV30 and TRBJ1-5, is as follows: SQTIHQWPATLVQPVGSPLSLECTVEGTSNPNLYWYRQAAGRGLQLLFYSVGIGQISSEVPQNLSASRPQDRQFILSSKKLLLSDSGFYLCAWSRGGRQPQHFGDGTRLSIL.

This clonotype was counted a few times. This chain links TRBV2 with TRBJ2-2, with D possibly being TRBD1 (5 bases). Trimming took 8 bases from V and 1 from J, leaving 11 bases between them. CDR1 is SNHLY, CDR2 FYNNEI, per germline. The CDR3 covers 14 residues. CDR3 nucleotide sequence: TGTGCCAGCCGATTAAGGGGGAACACCGGGGAGCTGTTTTTT. Encoded protein: CASRLRGNTGELFF.

This clonotype was counted at least ten times. This chain links TRBV7-2 with TRBJ2-7; D unclear. Germline assignment: CDR1 SGHTA and CDR2 FQGNSA. Deletions cut 1 base from V and 5 bases from J, with 9 bases between. The CDR3 has 13 residues. The CDR3 spells CASSLVPRHEQYV. CDR3 DNA: TGTGCCAGCAGCTTAGTCCCACGCCACGAGCAGTACGTC.

The table lists this clonotype with many counts. The chain couples TRBV4-2 to TRBJ2-1; TRBD1 agrees at 8 bases. The CDR3 consists of 18 residues. Per the germline V gene, CDR1 is LGHNA and CDR2 is YNFKEQ. V gave up 0 bases and J gave up 6 bases; unmatched junction bases: 13. CDR3 protein: CASSQDPGTGWVGNEQFF. The CDR3 DNA reads TGTGCCAGCAGCCAAGATCCTGGGACAGGTTGGGTTGGCAATGAGCAGTTCTTC.

This clonotype was counted ten times or more. The V gene is TRBV20-1, the J gene TRBJ2-1; D ambiguous. With 2 bases removed from V and 7 bases from J, the gap between germline ends came to 15 bases. CDR1 and CDR2 (germline): DFQATT, SNEGSKA (reference sequence). The CDR3 extends over 14 amino acids. CDR3 residues: CSARTAIRSNEQFF. The DNA of the CDR3 is TGCAGTGCTAGAACGGCTATAAGGTCTAATGAGCAGTTCTTC.

In this sample, this clonotype turned up many times. The chain links TRBV2 to TRBJ2-1, with 8 bases lining up with TRBD2. CDR1 SNHLY and CDR2 FYNNEI come from the germline V gene. The CDR3 totals 14 residues. V shed 8 bases and J 10 bases; nucleotides not matched to a gene: 13. The CDR3 DNA reads as TGTGCCAGCGCGCGGGGGACTAGGATAACCGAGCAGTTCTTC. Translation: CASARGTRITEQFF.

This clonotype was recorded at least ten times. This chain links TRBV28 with TRBJ1-5; D is ambiguous. Trimming took off 7 bases at V and 7 bases at J, with 11 bases between the two ends. CDR1 and CDR2 from the germline V gene are MDHEN and SYDVKM. The CDR3 covers 12 residues. CDR3 DNA: TGTGCCAGCAACCCGACACTGCAGCCCCAGCATTTT. Its translation: CASNPTLQPQHF.

This clonotype was found many times. The rearrangement uses TRBV20-1 and TRBJ2-1, with TRBD2 matching 9 bases. Germline V CDR1 and CDR2: DFQATT, SNEGSKA (reference sequence). The CDR3 is made up of 19 amino acids. The V and J ends lost 0 bases and 4 bases, in that order; junction bases with no gene match: 16. The CDR3 DNA reads TGCAGTGCTAGAGATCTTGGTCTAGCGGGGACCGTACAATACAATGAGCAGTTCTTC. It yields the protein CSARDLGLAGTVQYNEQFF.

This clonotype has at least ten counts. The V and J genes are TRBV6-5 and TRBJ1-6, with TRBD1 as a possible D gene (5 bases). V was clipped by 2 bases and J by 10 bases, with 15 bases between them. Germline CDR1 reads MNHEY; CDR2 reads SVGAGI. There are 15 residues in the CDR3. In nucleotides, the CDR3 is TGTGCCAGCAGTTACGGGGCAGTAGACCCCTCACCCCTCCACTTT. Protein sequence: CASSYGAVDPSPLHF.

This clonotype showed up many times. The genes are TRBV12-5 and TRBJ1-1; 8 nucleotides align to TRBD1. From germline, CDR1 is LGHNT and CDR2 FRNRAP. The CDR3 has 14 residues. J lost 4 bases, V lost 6 bases, and 7 bases had no gene match. The CDR3 DNA reads TGTGCTAGTGGAACCGGGACAGGTATCACTGAAGCTTTCTTT. Translated, it gives CASGTGTGITEAFF.

In its sample, this clonotype was seen many times. V is TRBV5-1 and J is TRBJ2-1; D call uncertain. This CDR3 region has 14 residues. V was pared by 4 bases and J by 1 base, with 9 bases between. Per the germline V gene, CDR1 is SGHRS and CDR2 is YFSETQ. The CDR3 loop is CASSPQGSYNEQFF. DNA of the CDR3: TGCGCCAGCAGCCCCCAAGGATCCTACAATGAGCAGTTCTTC.

This clonotype was counted ten times or more. Here the CDR3 DNA reads TGTGCCAGCAGCCCCGCCAAAAGGGATGAGCAGTTCTTC. Translated: CASSPAKRDEQFF. The gene calls are TRBV11-2 and TRBJ2-1; no clear D gene. The germline CDR1 and CDR2 sequences are SGHAT and FQNNGV. The CDR3 sequence is 13 residues long. Trimming took 5 bases from V and 8 from J, leaving 13 bases between them.

This clonotype has a count of ten or more. This sequence joins TRBV4-3 and TRBJ2-5; TRBD2 matches 9 bases. J lost 4 bases, V lost 4 bases, and 7 bases had no gene match. Germline CDR1 and CDR2: LGHNA and YSLEER. CDR3 length: 15 amino acids. CDR3 in amino acids: CASSLRGGLGETQYF. The CDR3, as DNA: TGCGCCAGCAGCCTGCGGGGGGGCCTTGGAGAGACCCAGTACTTC.

This clonotype was recorded many times. V is TRBV29-1 and J is TRBJ2-1, with TRBD2 matching 7 bases. The germline V gene encodes CDR1 SQVTM and CDR2 ANQGSEA. J was trimmed by 6 bases and V by 8 bases; bases with no gene match: 10. The CDR3 sequence is 13 residues long. The DNA of the CDR3 is TGCAGCACGTCGGGGGGAGCGGGCAATGAGCAGTTCTTC. Protein product: CSTSGGAGNEQFF.

This clonotype was found a few times. This chain uses TRBV3-1 with TRBJ1-1; 8 bases are a match to TRBD1. The CDR3 loop spans 14 amino acids. Per germline, CDR1 LGHDT and CDR2 YNNKEL (reference sequence). V gave up 6 bases and J gave up 1 base; unmatched junction bases: 4. The CDR3 loop reads CASRHDRGNTEAFF. Written as DNA, the CDR3 is TGTGCCAGCAGACACGACAGGGGGAACACTGAAGCTTTCTTT.

This clonotype was observed at least ten times. J is TRBJ2-5 and V is TRBV20-1; D is perhaps TRBD2 (6 bases). Germline V gene data show CDR1 as DFQATT and CDR2 as SNEGSKA (reference sequence). The V end was cut by 0 bases, the J end by 1 base, with 15 bases between. The CDR3 loop spans 16 amino acids. The CDR3 region is CSARDRGSGVQETQYF. CDR3 DNA sequence: TGCAGTGCTAGAGATCGGGGGTCAGGTGTCCAAGAGACCCAGTACTTC.

This clonotype was counted between two and nine times. The chain combines TRBV4-3 with TRBJ2-1; D not resolved. Per the germline V gene, CDR1 is LGHNA and CDR2 is YSLEER. The CDR3 consists of 16 residues. V lost 1 base and J 2 bases, leaving 12 bases between the germline ends. The CDR3 here is CASSQVPYPPYNEQFF. The CDR3 DNA is TGCGCCAGCAGCCAAGTCCCCTACCCGCCCTACAATGAGCAGTTCTTC.

This clonotype has ten or more counts. The chain joins TRBV5-5 to TRBJ2-7; D not certain. Germline V lookup: CDR1 SGHKS, CDR2 YYEKEE (reference sequence). This CDR3 spans 13 amino acids. Deletions cut 0 bases from V and 3 bases from J, with 7 bases between. The CDR3 loop is CASSLELGYEQYF. The CDR3 nucleotides read TGTGCCAGCAGCTTGGAACTGGGCTACGAGCAGTACTTC.

The sample holds many counts of this clonotype. The chain couples TRBV24-1 to TRBJ2-2, with unresolved D. The CDR3 is 11 amino acids. Germline assignment: CDR1 KGHDR and CDR2 SFDVKD. Trimming removed 9 bases from V and 5 bases from J, with 6 bases in between. In DNA form, the CDR3 reads TGTGCCACCCTCTATACCGGGGAGCTGTTTTTT. It specifies CATLYTGELFF.

This clonotype was seen ten or more times. This rearrangement joins TRBV19 to TRBJ1-1; 7 bases are shared with TRBD1. This CDR3 spans 15 amino acids. The J segment lost 4 bases and the V segment lost 5 bases, leaving 10 bases of the junction unmatched. Germline CDR1 is LNHDA and CDR2 is SQIVND (reference sequence). CDR3 protein: CASSADNRGSTEAFF. Written as DNA, the CDR3 is TGTGCCAGTAGTGCCGATAACAGGGGTAGCACTGAAGCTTTCTTT.

This clonotype was found many times. The chain employs TRBV28 and TRBJ1-2; D gene unclear. The CDR3 loop spans 12 amino acids. Trimming removed 7 bases from V and 2 bases from J, with 8 bases in between. Germline CDR1 reads MDHEN; CDR2 reads SYDVKM. The DNA of the CDR3 is TGTGCCAGCATAGGCGTGAACTATGGCTACACCTTC. Protein: CASIGVNYGYTF.

Many counts were recorded for this clonotype. The genes are TRBV7-9 and TRBJ2-7, with D possibly matching TRBD2 (5 bases). This CDR3 is built from 13 residues. V lost 5 bases and J lost 1, with 9 bases in between. Germline lookup yields CDR1 SEHNR and CDR2 FQNEAQ (reference sequence). Here the CDR3 DNA reads TGTGCCAGCAGCCCCGGAGGATCCTACGAGCAGTACTTC. Its protein is CASSPGGSYEQYF.

The sample holds many counts of this clonotype. The rearrangement joins TRBV29-1 to TRBJ2-3; D is ambiguous. The V end lost 1 base, the J end lost 0 bases, and 14 bases lay between the germline ends. The CDR3 length is 16 residues. CDR1 and CDR2 (germline): SQVTM, ANQGSEA. This CDR3 is CSVEGKDEFSTDTQYF. The CDR3 coding sequence is TGCAGCGTTGAAGGGAAGGATGAGTTTAGCACAGATACGCAGTATTTT.

This clonotype was detected many times. The V call is TRBV28, the J call TRBJ1-1; D is unclear. Per germline, CDR1 MDHEN and CDR2 SYDVKM. V lost 3 bases, J lost 6 bases, and 8 bases lay in between. This CDR3 is built from 12 residues. The CDR3 loop is CASSLESAEAFF. CDR3 sequence (DNA): TGTGCCAGCAGTTTGGAGTCGGCTGAAGCTTTCTTT.

This clonotype was picked up many times. The V gene is TRBV12-3 or TRBV12-4, the J gene TRBJ2-1, with TRBD2 as a possible D gene (6 bases). V gave up 6 bases and J gave up 4 bases, with 10 bases separating them. The length of the CDR3 is 13 residues. DNA of the CDR3: TGTGCCAGCAGCTGGGACTTATACAATGAGCAGTTCTTC. It codes for CASSWDLYNEQFF.